The next 10 T cell receptor beta chains were all read from a single sample in a study of regulatory T cells in long-lasting Graves disease (dated by TCRdb to the early 2020s). The protocol used for the library was multiplex PCR. The data were produced on an Illumina HiSeq 4000. CDR3 regions were amplified by Arm-PCR with iRepertoire HTBI primers to construct TCR beta libraries. The public reads were reprocessed in TCRdb via fastp at Q25 and MiXCR, keeping in-frame beta chains. Here each entry gathers all rows of one CDR3 protein and keeps the most common genes and DNA. For this sample there are about 400,000 distinct CDR3 sequences; around 16% appear just once. The leading ten clones occupy 7.8% of the sample. In the paper's terms, the time point label means: newly diagnosed GD, antithyroid drugs for less than 3 months. RNA was extracted from PBMCs in TRIzol for both TCR sequencing and RNA sequencing.

The same data also contributed to another study, on T cells in Graves' hyperthyroidism and ophthalmopathy.

The specimen comprised peripheral blood mononuclear cells (PBMCs), sampled at new diagnosis, from a patient treated with antithyroid drugs. These receptors originate from a woman in her thirties or forties with Graves disease. Donor details come from another sample of the same person, matched by shared clones.

This clonotype was seen ten or more times. The chain links TRBV12-3 or TRBV12-4 to TRBJ2-7; 8 bases match TRBD1. V lost 4 bases, J lost 3 bases, and 5 bases stayed unmatched. This CDR3 comprises 14 residues. CDR3 in amino acids: CASSSGDRNYEQYF. The CDR3 nucleotides are TGTGCCAGCAGTTCGGGGGACAGGAACTACGAGCAGTACTTC.

This clonotype has more than one count but fewer than ten. A much larger clone differs from this one at a single base, so this may be a read error. The chain uses TRBV5-4 and TRBJ2-7, with D perhaps TRBD1 (5 bases). The CDR3 totals 13 residues. Per germline, CDR1 SGHNT and CDR2 YYREEE (reference sequence). V was shortened by 2 bases and J by 2 bases, with 8 bases between the two germline ends. The CDR3 nucleotides are TGTGCCAGCAGCTTTCCCAGGGCCTACGAGCAGTACTTC. This codes for CASSFPRAYEQYF.

This clonotype was observed many times. The chain couples TRBV4-3 to TRBJ1-2; 9 nucleotides align to TRBD1. This CDR3 region has 15 residues. Germline CDR1 reads LGHNA; CDR2 reads YSLEER. V dropped 0 bases and J dropped 5; count of bases not matched to a gene: 4. As DNA, the CDR3 is TGCGCCAGCAGCCAAGATCTGGGACAGGGTTATGGCTACACCTTC. This gives the protein CASSQDLGQGYGYTF.

The V gene is TRBV11-2, the J gene TRBJ2-5; TRBD1 matches 8 bases. V gave up 4 bases and J gave up 5 bases; unmatched junction bases: 15. There are 17 residues in the CDR3. Germline values: CDR1 SGHAT, CDR2 FQNNGV. The CDR3 nucleotides are TGTGCCAGCAGCTCTATATCCGGGACAGGCGGTTGGGAGACCCAGTACTTC. Its protein is CASSSISGTGGWETQYF.

This clonotype was recorded a few times. A read error may explain this, as a much larger clone is one base away. The V gene is TRBV27, the J gene TRBJ2-3; D not resolved. From germline, CDR1 is MNHEY and CDR2 SMNVEV (reference sequence). The CDR3 spans 13 residues. V lost 5 bases to trimming and J lost 9 bases, with 15 bases between them. In nucleotides, the CDR3 is TGTGCCAGCAGTCCCGCAGACCGAGGCACGCAGTATTTT. Translated, it gives CASSPADRGTQYF.

The table lists this clonotype with many counts. This chain links TRBV7-6 with TRBJ1-6; D possibly corresponds to TRBD1 (5 bases). The ends were cut back, 5 bases at V and 10 bases at J, with 15 bases in the middle. CDR3 length: 14 amino acids. Per germline, CDR1 SGHVS and CDR2 FNYEAQ. The CDR3 reads CASSLDGTGSPLHF. For the CDR3, the DNA is TGTGCCAGCAGCCTGGACGGGACCGGGTCACCCCTCCACTTT.

The gene calls are TRBV5-4 and TRBJ1-2; no clear D. Germline CDR1 SGHNT, CDR2 YYREEE (reference sequence). Trimming took off 1 base at V and 1 base at J, with 8 bases between the two ends. This CDR3 is built from 14 residues. CDR3 in amino acids: CASSLSSLNYGYTF. The CDR3 coding sequence is TGTGCCAGCAGCTTGTCCAGCCTTAACTATGGCTACACCTTC.

This clonotype has a handful of counts. This chain joins TRBV19 and TRBJ1-1, with no clear D. Germline V lookup: CDR1 LNHDA, CDR2 SQIVND (reference sequence). V lost 5 bases and J 6 bases, leaving 10 bases between the germline ends. This CDR3 contains 12 residues. The CDR3 DNA reads as TGTGCCAGTAGTCCGGCCAGGTCTGAAGCTTTCTTT. Residues: CASSPARSEAFF.

This rearrangement joins TRBV11-2 to TRBJ1-1; tentative D call: TRBD1 (5 bases). Germline V CDR1 and CDR2: SGHAT, FQNNGV. CDR3 length: 15 amino acids. V gave up 7 bases and J gave up 4 bases, with 19 bases separating them. CDR3 sequence reads: CASTRGAGRVTEAFF. DNA of the CDR3: TGTGCCAGCACCAGAGGGGCAGGGAGGGTCACTGAAGCTTTCTTT.

This clonotype was seen repeatedly, ten times or more. V and J are TRBV9 and TRBJ1-2; 7 nucleotides align to TRBD1. CDR1 SGDLS and CDR2 YYNGEE come from the germline V gene. The ends lost 3 bases at V and 8 bases at J; junction bases unmatched: 10. The CDR3 covers 14 residues. The CDR3 DNA follows: TGTGCCAGCAGCGCAAACAGGGGCGCGCGCGGCTACACCTTC. Residues: CASSANRGARGYTF.